The 23 T cell receptor beta chains reported below all come from one sample, sequenced in a study of chemoradiotherapy in HPV16-positive cancers. Sequenced by immunoSEQ multiplex PCR; TCRdb stores in-frame clones only, minus some. The data show some 3,500 clones, 70% to 80% seen once. The sample here was tumor tissue, taken from a patient who underwent chemoradiotherapy. Every receptor here comes from a human donor with HPV-associated anogenital cancer.

The gene calls are TRBV5-1 and TRBJ2-5, with 12 nucleotides matching TRBD2. This CDR3 region has 15 residues. CDR1 is SGHRS, CDR2 YFSETQ, per germline. V lost 0 bases to trimming and J lost 4 bases; unmatched junction nucleotides: 1. CDR3 loop: CASSLGTSGIETQYF. The CDR3 nucleotides are TGCGCCAGCAGCTTGGGGACTAGCGGGATAGAGACCCAGTACTTC.

The rearrangement uses TRBV5-5 and TRBJ1-1; D remains unclear. Trimming removed 1 base from V and 6 bases from J, with 19 bases in between. Germline V lookup: CDR1 SGHKS, CDR2 YYEKEE (reference sequence). The CDR3 has 16 amino acids. This CDR3 is CASSLTTEGYVAEAFF. CDR3 coding DNA: TGTGCCAGCAGCTTGACGACGGAGGGTTATGTCGCTGAAGCTTTCTTT.

This clone was counted a few times. The chain carries TRBV18 and TRBJ1-4; D is undetermined. The CDR3 has 13 residues. V was clipped by 4 bases and J by 7 bases, with 10 bases between them. In germline, CDR1 is KGHSH, CDR2 LQKENI. As DNA, the CDR3 is TGTGCCAGCTCACGGGAAAGCGGTGAAAAACTGTTTTTT. Amino acids: CASSRESGEKLFF.

This clone was seen once. CDR3 loop: CASSEGDKPYNEQFF. In DNA form, the CDR3 reads TGCGCCAGCAGTGAAGGGGACAAGCCCTACAATGAGCAGTTCTTC. J is TRBJ2-1 and V is TRBV10-1, with D possibly being TRBD1 (6 bases). This CDR3 has 15 amino acids. The germline V and J ends were trimmed by 3 bases and 2 bases, with 11 bases remaining between them. Germline CDR1 reads WNHNN; CDR2 reads SYGVQD (reference sequence).

This clone was counted only a few times. V and J are TRBV5-1 and TRBJ2-6; 8 nucleotides match TRBD1. Trimming at V came to 4 bases and at J to 0 bases, leaving 9 bases not matched to a gene. This CDR3 is built from 18 residues. Germline assignment: CDR1 SGHRS and CDR2 YFSETQ. CDR3 amino acids: CASSGTGSLSSGANVLTF. The CDR3 DNA is TGCGCCAGCAGCGGGACAGGCAGTCTCTCCTCTGGGGCCAACGTCCTGACTTTC.

Written as DNA, the CDR3 is TGTGCCAGCAGCGTAGACCCAGCGGGAGTTTCCGAGCAGTACTTC. Protein product: CASSVDPAGVSEQYF. The chain employs TRBV9 and TRBJ2-7, with 8 bases that match TRBD2. Trimming cost V 0 bases and J 6 bases; bases outside gene matches: 8. This CDR3 has 15 amino acids. The germline gives CDR1 SGDLS, CDR2 YYNGEE.

The V and J genes are TRBV6-5 and TRBJ2-3; 7 positions agree with TRBD1. V shed 5 bases, J shed 3 bases, and the junction held 8 bases outside the gene matches. The CDR3 sequence is 15 residues long. Germline V gene data show CDR1 as MNHEY and CDR2 as SVGAGI. Written as DNA, the CDR3 is TGTGCCAGCAGTGCCCGGGACAGCGAAACAGATACGCAGTATTTT. This encodes CASSARDSETDTQYF.

V and J are TRBV7-9 and TRBJ1-5; no clear D. Trimming cost V 1 base and J 3 bases, with 7 bases left between them. There are 14 residues in the CDR3. CDR1 is SEHNR, CDR2 FQNEAQ, per germline (reference sequence). The CDR3 region is CASSLDGFNQPQHF. As DNA, the CDR3 is TGTGCCAGCAGCTTAGATGGTTTCAATCAGCCCCAGCATTTT.

The V gene is TRBV6-6, the J gene TRBJ2-7; 11 bases align to TRBD2. The CDR3 consists of 14 residues. Per germline, CDR1 MNHNY and CDR2 SVGAGI (reference sequence). Germline trimming cut 7 bases from V and 3 bases from J; bases unmatched to any gene: 5. The CDR3: CASTTGTSGYEQYF. The CDR3 DNA reads TGTGCCAGCACCACCGGGACTAGCGGCTACGAGCAGTACTTC.

This clone turned up a few times. The CDR3 DNA sequence: TGTGCCAGCAGCCCAGCGGTGGGCTACGAGCAGTACTTC. Its protein is CASSPAVGYEQYF. The V call is TRBV11-2, the J call TRBJ2-7, with D possibly matching TRBD2 (5 bases). Trimming cost V 5 bases and J 3 bases, with 11 bases left between them. Germline values: CDR1 SGHAT, CDR2 FQNNGV. This CDR3 has 13 amino acids.

The gene calls are TRBV19 and TRBJ2-1; D uncertain. The CDR3 consists of 15 residues. Per germline, CDR1 LNHDA and CDR2 SQIVND (reference sequence). Trimming removed 3 bases from V and 4 bases from J, with 13 bases in between. The CDR3 nucleotides are TGTGCCAGTAGTATGAGGCCGGTGGATTACAATGAGCAGTTCTTC. Its translation: CASSMRPVDYNEQFF.

The table lists this clone with a few counts. The chain uses TRBV2 and TRBJ1-2, with 8 positions matching TRBD1. This CDR3 is built from 12 residues. The V gene's germline CDR1 is SNHLY and CDR2 FYNNEI. With V trimmed by 4 bases and J by 7 bases, 2 bases remained unmatched. CDR3 in amino acids: CASSADRGGYTF. In DNA, the CDR3 is TGTGCCAGCAGTGCCGACAGGGGTGGCTACACCTTC.

This sequence joins TRBV5-6 and TRBJ1-1; 7 nucleotides match TRBD1. This CDR3 region has 15 residues. V was pared by 4 bases and J by 0 bases, with 6 bases of the junction left unmatched. The germline gives CDR1 SGHDT, CDR2 YYEEEE. Written as DNA, the CDR3 is TGTGCCAGCAGCCCCCCGGGACAGATGAACACTGAAGCTTTCTTT. It specifies CASSPPGQMNTEAFF.

The J gene is TRBJ1-5, the V gene TRBV11-2; 8 nucleotides agree with TRBD1. Losses at the gene ends were 1 base for V and 4 bases for J; bases not matched to a gene: 0. Germline assignment: CDR1 SGHAT and CDR2 FQNNGV. The CDR3 runs to 14 residues. For the CDR3, the DNA is TGTGCCAGCAGCTTAGGGACAGGGAATCAGCCCCAGCATTTT. Its translation is CASSLGTGNQPQHF. The variable domain in full, with the rest retrieved from reference TRBV11-2 and TRBJ1-5, is EAGVAQSPRYKIIEKRQSVAFWCNPISGHATLYWYQQILGQGPKLLIQFQNNGVVDDSQLPKDRFSAERLKGVDSTLKIQPAKLEDSAVYLCASSLGTGNQPQHFGDGTRLSIL.

The V call is TRBV7-2, the J call TRBJ1-1, with D possibly matching TRBD1 (5 bases). Per the germline V gene, CDR1 is SGHTA and CDR2 is FQGNSA. This CDR3 spans 15 amino acids. V was trimmed by 1 base and J by 2 bases, leaving 11 bases between them. The CDR3 coding sequence is TGTGCCAGCAGCTTAGGGGGGGGGACTAACACTGAAGCTTTCTTT. Encoded protein: CASSLGGGTNTEAFF.

The chain couples TRBV5-1 to TRBJ1-1; D is unresolved. In germline, CDR1 is SGHRS, CDR2 YFSETQ. V dropped 2 bases and J dropped 1 base, with 9 bases sitting between them. The CDR3 contains 14 residues. The CDR3 spells CASSFNVENTEAFF. The CDR3 DNA is TGCGCCAGCAGCTTTAATGTAGAGAACACTGAAGCTTTCTTT.

This rearrangement joins TRBV6-5 to TRBJ2-1; 10 nucleotides line up with TRBD2. This CDR3 region has 15 residues. Trimming cost V 6 bases and J 6 bases; bases outside gene matches: 8. Per germline, CDR1 MNHEY and CDR2 SVGAGI. For the CDR3, the DNA is TGTGCCAGCAGACGAGCGGGAGGGGTGGTCAATGAGCAGTTCTTC. Translation: CASRRAGGVVNEQFF.

Only one count was recorded for this clone. The chain is built from TRBV30 and TRBJ2-1, with TRBD2 as a possible D gene (7 bases). CDR3 size: 14 residues. The V end was cut by 7 bases, the J end by 10 bases, with 23 bases between. Germline V lookup: CDR1 GTSNPN, CDR2 SVGIG (reference sequence). The CDR3 DNA sequence: TGTGCCTTAAAGGGGGTCAGCGGGGCGTCGGAGCAGTTCTTC. Encoded protein: CALKGVSGASEQFF.

The chain employs TRBV28 and TRBJ1-4; 7 bases line up with TRBD1. Germline CDR1 MDHEN, CDR2 SYDVKM. The CDR3 consists of 15 residues. Trimming at V came to 5 bases and at J to 8 bases, leaving 11 bases not matched to a gene. CDR3 bases: TGTGCCAGCAGTATAAGGACAGGCGGAGAGGAAAAACTGTTTTTT. It encodes CASSIRTGGEEKLFF.

CDR3 bases: TGTGCCAGCAGCTTATACCAGGGGGCTCTAGCCAAAAACATTCAGTACTTC. Translated, it gives CASSLYQGALAKNIQYF. This chain connects TRBV5-4 to TRBJ2-4, with TRBD1 matching 8 bases. J gave up 0 bases and V 2 bases, and 7 bases lay outside the gene matches. Germline lookup yields CDR1 SGHNT and CDR2 YYREEE (reference sequence). The CDR3 covers 17 residues.

The chain carries TRBV28 and TRBJ1-5; a weak D match, TRBD1 (5 bases). Between the trimmed V and J ends, which lost 2 bases and 7 bases, there was a span of 12 bases. This CDR3 spans 14 amino acids. Germline CDR1 and CDR2: MDHEN and SYDVKM. The CDR3 nucleotides are TGTGCCAGCAGTTTAGTACAGGTAGTCCAGCCCCAGCATTTT. It codes for CASSLVQVVQPQHF.

This clone was picked up one time. This sequence joins TRBV27 and TRBJ2-1, with 7 bases identical to TRBD2. V trimming: 0 bases; J trimming: 2 bases; junction bases outside the gene matches: 1. The CDR3 covers 15 residues. Germline V gene lookup returns CDR1 MNHEY and CDR2 SMNVEV (reference sequence). This chain's CDR3 is CASSLSGLPYNEQFF. The CDR3 DNA sequence: TGTGCCAGCAGTTTATCGGGACTACCCTACAATGAGCAGTTCTTC.

The J gene is TRBJ2-1, the V gene TRBV5-1, with D maybe TRBD2 (5 bases). The CDR3 has 11 residues. The V gene's germline CDR1 is SGHRS and CDR2 YFSETQ. Trimming cost V 5 bases and J 6 bases, with 6 bases left between them. DNA for the CDR3: TGCGCCAGCAGAGAGGGCAATGAGCAGTTCTTC. Translating gives CASREGNEQFF. Using reference TRBV5-1 and TRBJ2-1 for the parts outside the CDR3, the full variable domain is KAGVTQTPRYLIKTRGQQVTLSCSPISGHRSVSWYQQTPGQGLQFLFEYFSETQRNKGNFPGRFSGRQFSNSRSEMNVSTLELGDSALYLCASREGNEQFFGPGTRLTVL.